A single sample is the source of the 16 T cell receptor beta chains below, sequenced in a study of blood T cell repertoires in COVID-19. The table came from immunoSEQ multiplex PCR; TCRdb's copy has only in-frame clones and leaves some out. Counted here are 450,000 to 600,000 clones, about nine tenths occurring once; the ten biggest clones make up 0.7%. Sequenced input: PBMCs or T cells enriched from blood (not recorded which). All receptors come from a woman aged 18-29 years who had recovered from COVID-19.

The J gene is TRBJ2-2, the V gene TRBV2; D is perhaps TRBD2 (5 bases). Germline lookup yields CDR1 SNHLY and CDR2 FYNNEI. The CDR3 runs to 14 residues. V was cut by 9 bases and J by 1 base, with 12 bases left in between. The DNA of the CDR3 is TGTGCCAGTTCCCCACTAGGGAACACCGGGGAGCTGTTTTTT. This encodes CASSPLGNTGELFF.

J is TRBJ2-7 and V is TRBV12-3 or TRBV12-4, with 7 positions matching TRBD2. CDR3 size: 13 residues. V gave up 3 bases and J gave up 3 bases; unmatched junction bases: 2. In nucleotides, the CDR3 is TGTGCCAGCAGTTTGGGGGGGGACTACGAGCAGTACTTC. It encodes CASSLGGDYEQYF.

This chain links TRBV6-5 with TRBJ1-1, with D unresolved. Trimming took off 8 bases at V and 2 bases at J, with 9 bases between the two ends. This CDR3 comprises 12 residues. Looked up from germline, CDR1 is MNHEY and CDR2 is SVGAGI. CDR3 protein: CASAVSNTEAFF. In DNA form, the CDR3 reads TGTGCCAGCGCAGTCAGTAACACTGAAGCTTTCTTT.

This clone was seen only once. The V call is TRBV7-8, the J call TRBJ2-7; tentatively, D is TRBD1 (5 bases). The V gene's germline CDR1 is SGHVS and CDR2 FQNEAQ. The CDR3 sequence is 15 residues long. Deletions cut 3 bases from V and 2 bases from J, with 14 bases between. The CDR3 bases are TGTGCCAGCAGCTTGACTTCGACAGTCACCTACGAGCAGTACTTC. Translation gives CASSLTSTVTYEQYF.

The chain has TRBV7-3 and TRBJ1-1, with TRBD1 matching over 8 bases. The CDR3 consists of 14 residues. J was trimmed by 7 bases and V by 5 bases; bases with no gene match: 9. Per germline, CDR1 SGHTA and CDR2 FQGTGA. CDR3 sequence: CASSPPGQDNEAFF. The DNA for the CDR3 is TGTGCCAGCAGCCCGCCGGGACAGGATAATGAAGCTTTCTTT.

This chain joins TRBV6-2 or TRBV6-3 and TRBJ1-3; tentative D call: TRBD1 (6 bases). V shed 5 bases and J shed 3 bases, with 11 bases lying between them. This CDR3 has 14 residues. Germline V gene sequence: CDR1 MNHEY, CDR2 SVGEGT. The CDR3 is CASSRDRFGNTIYF. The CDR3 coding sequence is TGTGCCAGCAGTCGTGACAGGTTTGGAAACACCATATATTTT.

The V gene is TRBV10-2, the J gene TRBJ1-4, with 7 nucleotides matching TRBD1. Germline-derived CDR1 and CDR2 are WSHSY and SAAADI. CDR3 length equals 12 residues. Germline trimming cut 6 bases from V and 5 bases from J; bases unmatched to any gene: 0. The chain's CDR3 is CASRDRNEKLFF. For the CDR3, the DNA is TGCGCCAGCAGGGACAGGAATGAAAAACTGTTTTTT.

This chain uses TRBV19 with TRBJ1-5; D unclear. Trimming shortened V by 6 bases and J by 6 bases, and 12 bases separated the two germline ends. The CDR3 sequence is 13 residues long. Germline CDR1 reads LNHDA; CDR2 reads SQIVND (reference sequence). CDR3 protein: CASSAGTGQPQHF. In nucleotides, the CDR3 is TGTGCCAGTAGCGCCGGAACGGGTCAGCCCCAGCATTTT.

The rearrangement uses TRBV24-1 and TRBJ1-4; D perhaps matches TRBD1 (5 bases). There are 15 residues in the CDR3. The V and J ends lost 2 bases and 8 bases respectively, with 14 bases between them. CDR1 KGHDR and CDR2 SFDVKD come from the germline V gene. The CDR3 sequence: CATSDSSGPGEKLFF. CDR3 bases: TGTGCCACCAGTGATTCTTCCGGACCAGGGGAAAAACTGTTTTTT.

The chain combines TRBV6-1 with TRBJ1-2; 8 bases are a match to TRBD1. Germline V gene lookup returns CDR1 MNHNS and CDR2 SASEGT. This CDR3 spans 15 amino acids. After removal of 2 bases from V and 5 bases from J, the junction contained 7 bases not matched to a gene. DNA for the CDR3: TGTGCCAGCAGTGAACGGGCCAGGGGGCAATATGGCTACACCTTC. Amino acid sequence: CASSERARGQYGYTF.

This CDR3 is CASSYGQAGYMNTEAFF. CDR3 DNA sequence: TGTGCCAGCAGTTACGGACAGGCAGGTTACATGAACACTGAAGCTTTCTTT. The chain carries TRBV6-2 or TRBV6-3 and TRBJ1-1; 7 bases line up with TRBD1. CDR1 MNHEY and CDR2 SVGEGT come from the germline V gene. CDR3 length: 17 residues. V shed 2 bases and J 0 bases; nucleotides not matched to a gene: 9.

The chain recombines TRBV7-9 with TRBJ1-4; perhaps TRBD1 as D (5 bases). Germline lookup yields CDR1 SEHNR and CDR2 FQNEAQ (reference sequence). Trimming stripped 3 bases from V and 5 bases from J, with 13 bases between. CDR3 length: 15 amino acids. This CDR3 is CASSLGEGRNEKLFF. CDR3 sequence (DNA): TGTGCCAGCAGCTTGGGGGAGGGAAGGAATGAAAAACTGTTTTTT.

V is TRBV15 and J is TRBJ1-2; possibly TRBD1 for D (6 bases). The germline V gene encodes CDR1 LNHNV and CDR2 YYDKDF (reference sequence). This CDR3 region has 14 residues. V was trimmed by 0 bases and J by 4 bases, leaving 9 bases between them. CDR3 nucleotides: TGTGCCACCAGCAGAGAACGAGGGGGCTATGGCTACACCTTC. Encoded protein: CATSRERGGYGYTF.

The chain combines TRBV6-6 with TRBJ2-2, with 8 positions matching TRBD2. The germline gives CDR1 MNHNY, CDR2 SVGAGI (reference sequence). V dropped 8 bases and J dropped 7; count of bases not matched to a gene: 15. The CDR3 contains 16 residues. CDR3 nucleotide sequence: TGTGCCAGCGTAATACGGGGGGGCCTCCTTAGCGGGGAGCTGTTTTTT. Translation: CASVIRGGLLSGELFF.

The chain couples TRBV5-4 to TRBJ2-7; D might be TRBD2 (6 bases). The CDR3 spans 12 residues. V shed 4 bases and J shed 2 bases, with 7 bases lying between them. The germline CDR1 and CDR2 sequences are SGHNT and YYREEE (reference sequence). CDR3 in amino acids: CASSRGTYEQYF. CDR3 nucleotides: TGTGCCAGCAGCCGGGGGACCTACGAGCAGTACTTC.

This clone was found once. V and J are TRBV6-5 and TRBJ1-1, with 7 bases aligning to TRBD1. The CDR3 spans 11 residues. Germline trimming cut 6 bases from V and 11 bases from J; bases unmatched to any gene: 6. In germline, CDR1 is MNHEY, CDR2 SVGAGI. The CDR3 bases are TGTGCCAGCAGACGGACAGGTACGGCTTTCTTT. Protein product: CASRRTGTAFF.